This record concerns one T cell receptor (beta chain) sequence. The source of the sample is a study of blood T cell repertoires in COVID-19. Per the study methods: For nucleated cells, counts were estimated from reference gene primer amplification. Measured with immunoSEQ multiplex PCR; TCRdb has only the in-frame clones, and not every one. V and J calls and clone size are those listed in that table; D and trimming were worked out from the DNA. The sample holds approximately 76,000 clones; about 90% are singletons and the top ten take 7.5% to 9%. CDR1 and CDR2 from the germline V gene are LNHDA and SQIVND (reference sequence). Trimming stripped 2 bases from V and 4 bases from J, with 14 bases between. This CDR3 region has 15 residues.

The V gene is TRBV19, the J gene TRBJ1-2; tentative D call: TRBD1 (6 bases). Source material: peripheral blood. This sequence was found in a human donor in a cohort sampled during active COVID-19. The DNA of the CDR3 is TGTGCCAGTAGTATACCCGGACAGACCCCCTATGGCTACACCTTC. This encodes CASSIPGQTPYGYTF. Looking up the rest from reference TRBV19 and TRBJ1-2 gives the full variable domain: DGGITQSPKYLFRKEGQNVTLSCEQNLNHDAMYWYRQDPGQGLRLIYYSQIVNDFQKGDIAEGYSVSREKKESFPLTVTSAQKNPTAFYLCASSIPGQTPYGYTFGSGTRLTVV.